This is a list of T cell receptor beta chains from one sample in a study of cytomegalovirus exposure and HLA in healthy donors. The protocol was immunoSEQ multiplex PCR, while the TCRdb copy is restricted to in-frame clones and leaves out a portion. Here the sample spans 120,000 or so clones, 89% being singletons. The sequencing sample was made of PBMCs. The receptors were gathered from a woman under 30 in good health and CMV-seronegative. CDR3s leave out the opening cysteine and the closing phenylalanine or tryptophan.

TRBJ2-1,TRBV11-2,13,ASSLIPGAYNEQF
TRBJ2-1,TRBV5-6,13,ASSSGLAGPNEQF
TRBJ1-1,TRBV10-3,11,AISDEGDTEAF
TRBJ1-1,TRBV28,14,ASSTGAGLMNTEAF
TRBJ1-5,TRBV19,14,ASTHRSWYSNQPQH
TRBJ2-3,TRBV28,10,ASSPGTDTQY
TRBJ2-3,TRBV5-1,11,ASSTGTGNTQY
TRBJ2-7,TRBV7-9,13,ASSRAGTISYEQY
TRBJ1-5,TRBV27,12,ASSYTGLGQPQH
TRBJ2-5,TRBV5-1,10,ASSLLQETQY
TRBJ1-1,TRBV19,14,ASSSGHLLLNTEAF
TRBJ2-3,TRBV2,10,ARSEAADTQY
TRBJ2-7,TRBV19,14,ASSSPDREGPDEQY
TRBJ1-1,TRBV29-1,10,SVVVQRAEAF
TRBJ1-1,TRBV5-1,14,ASSLLGGNSNTEAF
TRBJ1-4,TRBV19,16,ASSIRPQGLGGNEKLF
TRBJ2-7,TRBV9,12,ASSASGFDYEQY
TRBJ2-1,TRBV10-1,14,ASSYYRDRGLYEQF
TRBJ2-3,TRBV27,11,ASSPGTSDTQY
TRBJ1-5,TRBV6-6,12,ASSPGGPHQPQH
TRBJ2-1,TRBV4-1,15,ASSQEPYSDSYNEQF
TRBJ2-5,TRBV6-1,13,ASFARGGRGETQY
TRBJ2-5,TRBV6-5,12,ASSLTGQQETQY
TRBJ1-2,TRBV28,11,ASNDRVGYGYT
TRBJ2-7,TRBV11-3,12,ASSSPRDRGEQY
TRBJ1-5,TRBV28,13,ASSLGDRGHQPQH
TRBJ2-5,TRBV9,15,ASSAYSGEGIQETQY
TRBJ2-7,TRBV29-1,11,SRVEIPFQEQY
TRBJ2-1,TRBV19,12,ASSIGLAGNEQF
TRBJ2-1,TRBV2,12,ASSVGLADNEQF
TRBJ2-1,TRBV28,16,ASSLGTGGLAGYNEQF
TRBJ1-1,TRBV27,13,ASRRGQGSGTEAF
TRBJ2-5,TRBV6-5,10,ASSYEEETQY
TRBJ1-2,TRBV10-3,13,ATSQGLRPDYGYT
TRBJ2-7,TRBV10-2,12,ASSVSGGPYEQY
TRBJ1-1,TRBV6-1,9,ASSRAGKPF
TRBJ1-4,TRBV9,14,ASSVSSGEHNEKLF
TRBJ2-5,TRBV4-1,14,ASSQGLAGIEETQY
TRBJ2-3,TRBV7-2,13,ASSRMVRGPDTQY
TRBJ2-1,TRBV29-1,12,SVAGTRTGNEQF
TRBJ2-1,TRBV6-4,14,ASSVQAGASYNEQF
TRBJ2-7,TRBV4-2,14,ASSQDGEGGPYEQY
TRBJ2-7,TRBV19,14,ASYPGTGGFPGEQY
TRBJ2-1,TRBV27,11,ASSWTPKTEQF
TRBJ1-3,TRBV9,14,ASSPTGGGAGNTIY
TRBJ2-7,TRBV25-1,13,ASSMTSGSPYEQY
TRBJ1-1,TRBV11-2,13,ASSHPGRENTEAF
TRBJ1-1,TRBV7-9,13,ASSLRTGVNTEAF
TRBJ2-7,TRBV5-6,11,ASSSGHSYEQY